These 16 T cell receptor beta chains were all obtained from the same sample, sequenced in a study of regulatory T cells in long-lasting Graves disease. The time point: newly diagnosed GD, antithyroid drugs for less than 3 months. Following extraction of RNA from PBMCs, that RNA was used to make the TCR library. HTBI primers from iRepertoire and Arm-PCR of CDR3 regions yielded the TCR beta libraries. One entry per CDR3 protein, called by TCRdb with MiXCR from the multiplex PCR reads. Found here are under 800,000 distinct CDR3 sequences, roughly 15% of them singletons; the top ten hold 15% to 20%. These same records also appear under a second study, on T cells in Graves' hyperthyroidism and ophthalmopathy.

Sequencing used peripheral blood mononuclear cells (PBMCs), obtained at new diagnosis, from a patient treated with antithyroid drugs. These TCRs come from a woman aged 25-40 years with Graves disease.

This clonotype was picked up a small number of times. V usage is TRBV7-9 and J usage is TRBJ2-5; 7 positions match TRBD2. This CDR3 is built from 16 residues. In germline, CDR1 is SEHNR, CDR2 FQNEAQ (reference sequence). The ends lost 1 base at V and 1 base at J; junction bases unmatched: 6. The CDR3 DNA sequence: TGTGCCAGCAGCTTAGATGGACTAGGAACCCAAGAGACCCAGTACTTC. This codes for CASSLDGLGTQETQYF. Drawing the rest from reference TRBV7-9 and TRBJ2-5, the complete variable domain is DTGVSQNPRHKITKRGQNVTFRCDPISEHNRLYWYRQTLGQGPEFLTYFQNEAQLEKSRLLSDRFSAERPKGSFSTLEIQRTEQGDSAMYLCASSLDGLGTQETQYFGPGTRLLVL.

There are many counts of this clonotype. J is TRBJ2-1 and V is TRBV12-3 or TRBV12-4; D call uncertain. The V and J ends lost 8 bases and 10 bases respectively, with 12 bases between them. The CDR3 spans 11 residues. Written as DNA, the CDR3 is TGTGCCAGCGCCTCCGGGCAAGAGCAGTTCTTC. Its protein is CASASGQEQFF.

The chain links TRBV19 to TRBJ2-2; 11 positions agree with TRBD2. The V segment lost 6 bases and the J segment 4 bases; nucleotides outside the gene matches: 7. The CDR3 totals 16 residues. Germline CDR1 and CDR2: LNHDA and SQIVND (reference sequence). The CDR3 sequence: CASRDSGRGGTGELFF. CDR3 bases: TGTGCCAGTAGGGATAGCGGGAGGGGTGGCACCGGGGAGCTGTTTTTT.

There are many counts of this clonotype. The rearrangement joins TRBV6-1 to TRBJ2-3; tentative D call: TRBD2 (7 bases). Between the trimmed V and J ends, which lost 6 bases and 2 bases, there was a span of 12 bases. Germline V gene sequence: CDR1 MNHNS, CDR2 SASEGT. This CDR3 has 14 amino acids. The CDR3: CASRGGGITDTQYF. The CDR3 region has the DNA TGTGCCAGCAGAGGGGGGGGCATCACAGATACGCAGTATTTT.

This clonotype appeared many times. This chain links TRBV7-3 with TRBJ2-1; D not resolved. This CDR3 region has 13 residues. V gave up 6 bases and J gave up 10 bases, with 16 bases separating them. Germline V gives CDR1 SGHTA, CDR2 FQGTGA. The CDR3 here is CASSSPPLTEQFF. The CDR3 DNA is TGTGCCAGCAGTTCCCCCCCACTAACCGAGCAGTTCTTC.

This clonotype was seen repeatedly, ten times or more. The V and J genes are TRBV28 and TRBJ2-5; TRBD2 matches at 15 bases. The CDR3 runs to 21 residues. CDR1 MDHEN and CDR2 SYDVKM come from the germline V gene. The trim removed 2 bases at V and 4 bases at J, leaving 17 bases unmatched. The CDR3 reads CASSLEKKGLAGGEGLETQYF. The CDR3, as DNA: TGTGCCAGCAGTTTAGAGAAAAAGGGACTAGCGGGAGGCGAAGGCTTAGAGACCCAGTACTTC.

This clonotype was counted only a few times. V is TRBV10-1 and J is TRBJ1-6; a possible D gene is TRBD1 (5 bases). Germline lookup yields CDR1 WNHNN and CDR2 SYGVQD (reference sequence). The CDR3 consists of 14 residues. Trimming removed 4 bases from V and 8 bases from J, with 12 bases in between. CDR3 sequence (DNA): TGCGCCAGCAGTGCGGCAGGGAATTATTCACCCCTCCACTTT. Its translation is CASSAAGNYSPLHF.

The chain links TRBV30 to TRBJ2-2; D remains ambiguous. This CDR3 is built from 12 residues. Deletions cut 4 bases from V and 5 bases from J, with 8 bases between. The germline V gene encodes CDR1 GTSNPN and CDR2 SVGIG (reference sequence). The chain's CDR3 is CAWTRETGELFF. The CDR3 region has the DNA TGTGCCTGGACTAGGGAAACCGGGGAGCTGTTTTTT.

The table lists this clonotype with many counts. J is TRBJ2-5 and V is TRBV6-1; 11 nucleotides align to TRBD1. After removal of 6 bases from V and 5 bases from J, the junction contained 8 bases not matched to a gene. Germline-derived CDR1 and CDR2 are MNHNS and SASEGT. This CDR3 contains 15 residues. The CDR3 loop reads CASRAFRDRGETQYF. The CDR3 DNA sequence: TGTGCCAGCAGAGCCTTCCGGGACAGGGGGGAGACCCAGTACTTC.

This clonotype has a handful of counts. The chain employs TRBV29-1 and TRBJ2-2, with TRBD1 matching 8 bases. Germline assignment: CDR1 SQVTM and CDR2 ANQGSEA. This CDR3 is 12 amino acids long. CDR3 sequence (DNA): TGCGTACAGGGGGCGAACACCGGGGAGCTGTTTTTT. It yields the protein CVQGANTGELFF.

The chain joins TRBV6-5 to TRBJ2-4; D ambiguous. The CDR3 runs to 16 residues. In germline, CDR1 is MNHEY, CDR2 SVGAGI. The germline V and J ends were trimmed by 2 bases and 0 bases, with 11 bases remaining between them. CDR3 coding DNA: TGTGCCAGCAGTTACGGAAGACCGCTAGCCAAAAACATTCAGTACTTC. Amino acids: CASSYGRPLAKNIQYF.

A few counts support this clonotype. CDR3 nucleotide sequence: TGTGCCAGCTTCGGGATATTGGGAAATGAGCAGTTCTTC. Its translation: CASFGILGNEQFF. The chain employs TRBV12-3 or TRBV12-4 and TRBJ2-1; D is perhaps TRBD2 (5 bases). Trimming removed 8 bases at V and 7 bases at J, with 15 bases between. This CDR3 contains 13 residues.

This clonotype was seen at least ten times. V gene TRBV20-1 combines with J gene TRBJ2-3, with a possible D match to TRBD1 (7 bases). Germline CDR1 and CDR2: DFQATT and SNEGSKA (reference sequence). Trimming pared 6 bases from V and 5 bases from J, leaving 18 bases between. This CDR3 has 14 amino acids. The CDR3 bases are TGCAGTGCAAATAACAGGGGACTGGGAGATACGCAGTATTTT. Translation gives CSANNRGLGDTQYF.

The chain couples TRBV2 to TRBJ2-7, with D maybe TRBD2 (6 bases). The CDR3 contains 15 residues. Germline CDR1 and CDR2: SNHLY and FYNNEI. V lost 6 bases and J 2 bases, leaving 17 bases between the germline ends. CDR3: CASRDLGLPTYEQYF. The CDR3 DNA reads as TGTGCCAGCAGGGACTTAGGACTACCAACCTACGAGCAGTACTTC.

This clonotype came up many times. This sequence joins TRBV28 and TRBJ1-1, with D perhaps TRBD1 (6 bases). V lost 3 bases, J lost 9 bases, and 11 bases lay in between. The germline V gene encodes CDR1 MDHEN and CDR2 SYDVKM. This CDR3 region has 12 residues. As DNA, the CDR3 is TGTGCCAGCAGTTTTGTACAGGGAAAAGCTTTCTTT. Translating gives CASSFVQGKAFF.

Details on this clonotype: This may be a read error: a much more frequent sequence differs by one nucleotide. V usage is TRBV7-3 and J usage is TRBJ2-7, with TRBD2 matching 8 bases. The CDR3 spans 16 residues. CDR1 is SGHTA, CDR2 FQGTGA, per germline. CDR3 amino acids: CASSLTGPQAGDERYF. Here the CDR3 DNA reads TGTGCCAGCAGCTTAACGGGACCTCAAGCGGGAGACGAGCGGTACTTC.